The rows below give T cell receptor beta chains drawn from one sample of a study of T cell responses to AZD1222 COVID-19 vaccine. Produced via immunoSEQ multiplex PCR; TCRdb's table is partial and in-frame only. The sample has around 100,000 clones, about 86% seen once. Sequences were derived from peripheral blood, sampled on day 0 of AZD1222 vaccination. The source is an adult in good health. CDR3s include the opening cysteine and the closing phenylalanine or tryptophan. D genes are given only for firm matches. Expanded clones get a size class; other rows say once, few or many, or leave the size out.

J gene: TRBJ1-2
clone size: -
CDR3 length: 13
D gene: -
V gene: TRBV19
CDR3 DNA: TGTGCCAGTTCCCCCCCCGGGGGTCACGGCTACACCTTC
CDR3 protein: CASSPPGGHGYTF

J gene: TRBJ2-7
clone size: -
CDR3 length: 12
D gene: -
V gene: TRBV28
CDR3 DNA: TGTGCCAGCAGTGGGGGTGTCCAGGGAGTTTACTTC
CDR3 protein: CASSGGVQGVYF

J gene: TRBJ1-4
clone size: -
CDR3 length: 14
D gene: -
V gene: TRBV18
CDR3 DNA: TGTGCCAGCTCACCACCGGGATCTAGTGAAAAACTGTTTTTT
CDR3 protein: CASSPPGSSEKLFF

J gene: TRBJ2-7
clone size: -
CDR3 length: 15
D gene: TRBD2
V gene: TRBV28
CDR3 DNA: TGTGCCAGCAGTTTATCGGCTAGCGGGAGGGACGAGCAGTACTTC
CDR3 protein: CASSLSASGRDEQYF

J gene: TRBJ2-1
clone size: -
CDR3 length: 14
D gene: -
V gene: TRBV18
CDR3 DNA: TGTGCCAGCTCACCACCGTATAGCGGAAGTGAGCAGTTCTTC
CDR3 protein: CASSPPYSGSEQFF

J gene: TRBJ2-1
clone size: -
CDR3 length: 17
D gene: TRBD1
V gene: TRBV18
CDR3 DNA: TGTGCCAGCTCACCATTTACAGGGGAAATCCCAATATATGAGCAGTTCTTC
CDR3 protein: CASSPFTGEIPIYEQFF

J gene: TRBJ2-7
clone size: -
CDR3 length: 11
D gene: -
V gene: TRBV10-3
CDR3 DNA: TGTGCCATAGGACTATTCCCTGCTCAGTACTTC
CDR3 protein: CAIGLFPAQYF

J gene: TRBJ1-2
clone size: -
CDR3 length: 18
D gene: TRBD1
V gene: TRBV5-4
CDR3 DNA: TGTGCCAGCAGCTTGTATACAGGGGGCGTTCGTAAAATCTATGGCTACACCTTC
CDR3 protein: CASSLYTGGVRKIYGYTF

J gene: TRBJ1-4
clone size: once
CDR3 length: 13
D gene: -
V gene: TRBV6-5
CDR3 DNA: TGTGCCAGCAGGGGGACAACTAATGAAAAACTGTTTTTT
CDR3 protein: CASRGTTNEKLFF

J gene: TRBJ2-1
clone size: -
CDR3 length: 15
D gene: TRBD1
V gene: TRBV10-3
CDR3 DNA: TGTGCCATCAGTGAGTCAGTAACAGGGGACAATGAGCAGTTCTTC
CDR3 protein: CAISESVTGDNEQFF

J gene: TRBJ1-3
clone size: -
CDR3 length: 15
D gene: -
V gene: TRBV5-1
CDR3 DNA: TGCGCCAGCAGAAGAGACGGGTTGTCTGGAAACACCATATATTTT
CDR3 protein: CASRRDGLSGNTIYF

J gene: TRBJ2-1
clone size: -
CDR3 length: 13
D gene: -
V gene: TRBV6-2/TRBV6-3
CDR3 DNA: TGTGCCAGCAGTTACTCGGCCGGGAATGAGCAGTTCTTC
CDR3 protein: CASSYSAGNEQFF